This TCR beta chain was captured by sequencing in a study of OX40 agonist ivuxolimab in advanced cancers. Study in general: Three patients responded partially, comprising one with hepatocellular carcinoma and two with cutaneous melanoma.

Baseline was the first blood sampling point, followed by cycle 4 day 1 and cycle 7 day 1. TCRdb's table, derived via immunoSEQ multiplex PCR, lists solely in-frame clones and lacks some. This sample has tens of thousands of clones, with just over 90% found just once. Germline CDR1 is SGHDN and CDR2 is FVKESK. This CDR3 has 16 residues. Trimming at V came to 3 bases and at J to 1 base, leaving 7 bases not matched to a gene. Sequenced here: CD4+ or CD8+ T cells sorted from blood, sampled in a trial of the OX40 agonist ivuxolimab. The receptor's source is an adult with an advanced solid tumor such as melanoma, head and neck, liver or kidney cancer. V and J are TRBV14 and TRBJ1-1; 8 bases line up with TRBD1. CDR3 residues: CASSHRRGTGNTEAFF. Written as DNA, the CDR3 is TGTGCCAGCAGCCACAGGAGAGGGACAGGGAACACTGAAGCTTTCTTT.